Below, 6 T cell receptor beta chains from the same sample are listed, as sequenced in a study of T cell repertoires in cytomegalovirus infection. The antigens these receptors bind are not known. TCRdb used MiXCR to reprocess the reads, holding one entry per CDR3 protein. This table has roughly 90,000 distinct CDR3 sequences, 25% to 30% appearing once. The material was CD8+ T cells from cultured PBMCs, obtained from culture after CMV antigen stimulation. All receptors come from a human donor in good health (CMV status not recorded). Some clones in this sample may be carry-over from other donors' samples.

This clonotype was counted many times. The rearrangement uses TRBV30 and TRBJ2-1, with 8 bases matching TRBD1. Germline values: CDR1 GTSNPN, CDR2 SVGIG (reference sequence). The CDR3 runs to 15 residues. Germline trimming cut 5 bases from V and 3 bases from J; bases unmatched to any gene: 9. CDR3 DNA sequence: TGTGCCTGGGAACGGGACAGGACCCTCTACAATGAGCAGTTCTTC. It codes for CAWERDRTLYNEQFF.

The J gene is TRBJ1-1, the V gene TRBV6-2 or TRBV6-3; D not resolved. V lost 2 bases and J lost 6, with 13 bases in between. The CDR3 runs 14 residues. Looked up from germline, CDR1 is MNHEY and CDR2 is SVGEGT. The CDR3 protein is CASSYVVSNAEAFF. The CDR3 nucleotides are TGTGCCAGCAGTTACGTGGTCAGCAACGCTGAAGCTTTCTTT.

This clonotype was observed at least ten times. The chain combines TRBV19 with TRBJ2-1; 9 bases agree with TRBD1. The CDR3 totals 16 residues. CDR1 and CDR2 (germline): LNHDA, SQIVND (reference sequence). V lost 5 bases and J lost 1; bases outside the gene matches: 6. The CDR3 spells CASSSDRGISYNEQFF. In DNA, the CDR3 is TGTGCCAGTAGTTCGGACAGGGGAATTTCCTACAATGAGCAGTTCTTC.

This clonotype was seen repeatedly, ten times or more. The chain is built from TRBV9 and TRBJ1-1; TRBD1 matches 9 bases. V lost 4 bases, J lost 1 base, and 5 bases stayed unmatched. Germline V gene lookup returns CDR1 SGDLS and CDR2 YYNGEE. The length of the CDR3 is 15 residues. CDR3 loop: CASSLGTGPNTEAFF. The CDR3, as DNA: TGTGCCAGCAGCCTCGGGACAGGGCCGAACACTGAAGCTTTCTTT.

This clonotype showed up just a few times. The V and J genes are TRBV7-2 and TRBJ1-4, with 7 bases identical to TRBD1. Germline V lookup: CDR1 SGHTA, CDR2 FQGNSA. With 2 bases clipped from V and 0 bases from J, the junction kept 0 bases outside the gene matches. The CDR3 is 15 residues long. Here the CDR3 reads CASSLQGATNEKLFF. As DNA, the CDR3 is TGTGCCAGCAGCTTACAGGGGGCAACTAATGAAAAACTGTTTTTT.

This clonotype showed up many times. V and J are TRBV7-6 and TRBJ2-3, with 8 bases fitting TRBD2. The CDR3 is made up of 17 amino acids. The J segment lost 2 bases and the V segment lost 1 base, leaving 8 bases of the junction unmatched. Looked up from germline, CDR1 is SGHVS and CDR2 is FNYEAQ. The CDR3 here is CASSLDLRGGDTDTQYF. CDR3 sequence (DNA): TGTGCCAGCAGCTTAGACTTACGGGGGGGCGACACAGATACGCAGTATTTT.